This T cell receptor beta chain was identified in a study of blood T cell repertoires in COVID-19. Whole-study context: From the United States, Italy and Spain came samples of acute and convalescent COVID-19. PBMCs, B-cell-depleted T cells, or T cells were the source of the cDNA or gDNA that made up the material.

In the original analysis: The assay estimated nucleated cells by amplifying reference gene primers. Repertoires were generated with immunoSEQ multiplex PCR, while TCRdb's copy carries only in-frame clones and drops some. The DNA gave D and trimming, while V, J and clone size come from that table. The table lists hundreds of thousands of clones, 83% of them singletons. The Seattle site enrolled patients during active infection and followed them longitudinally. This clone was counted between two and nine times. Trimming took 4 bases from V and 7 from J, leaving 24 bases between them. This CDR3 region has 17 residues. Germline CDR1 reads SGHNT; CDR2 reads YYREEE (reference sequence).

The sample taken for sequencing was peripheral blood. This chain connects TRBV5-4 to TRBJ1-5, with unresolved D. This TCR came from a woman aged 25 to 45 with COVID-19, enrolled during active disease. The CDR3 DNA is TGTGCCAGCAGCACCGATTCCGGGTCCCATCCCGGGCAGCCCCAGCATTTT. This codes for CASSTDSGSHPGQPQHF.